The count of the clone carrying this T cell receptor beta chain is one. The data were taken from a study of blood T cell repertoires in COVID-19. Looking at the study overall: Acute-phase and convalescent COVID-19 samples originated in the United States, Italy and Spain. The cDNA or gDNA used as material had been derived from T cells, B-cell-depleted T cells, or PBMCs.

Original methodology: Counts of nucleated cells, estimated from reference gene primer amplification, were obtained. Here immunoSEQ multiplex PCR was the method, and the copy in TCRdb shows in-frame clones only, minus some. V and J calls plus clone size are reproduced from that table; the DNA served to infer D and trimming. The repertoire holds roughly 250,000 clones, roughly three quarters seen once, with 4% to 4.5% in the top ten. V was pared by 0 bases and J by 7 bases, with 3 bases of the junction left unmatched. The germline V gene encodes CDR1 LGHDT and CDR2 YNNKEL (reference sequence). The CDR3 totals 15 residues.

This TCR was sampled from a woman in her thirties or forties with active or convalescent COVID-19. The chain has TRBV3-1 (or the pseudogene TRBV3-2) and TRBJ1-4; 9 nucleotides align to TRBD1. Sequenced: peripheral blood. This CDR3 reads CASSQDDRGSEKLFF. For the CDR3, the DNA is TGTGCCAGCAGCCAAGATGACAGGGGGTCTGAAAAACTGTTTTTT.